This TCR beta chain was profiled in a study of spatial heterogeneity in lung cancer. For the study at large: Every unique TCR and UMI combination, on average, appeared more than ten times in raw reads. General study findings and limits: More often at tumor resection than at routine follow-up, ubiquitous expanded tumor TCRs were detected in the blood.

This clonotype was counted only a few times. Its matching antigen is unknown. Documented time point: sample taken at primary tumor resection. From tumor, nontumor lung or frozen PBMC, whole RNA was taken unsorted for sequencing. Patients with untreated early-stage non-small cell lung cancer, numbering 72, were the donors. Trimming left V 4 bases short and J 3 bases short, with 12 bases between. The CDR3 has 14 residues. Per the germline V gene, CDR1 is WSHSY and CDR2 is SAAADI. Each TCR cDNA molecule carried a unique molecular identifier. Via MiXCR, TCRdb re-called the 5' RACE reads, giving one row per CDR3 protein. The sample includes some 70,000 distinct CDR3 sequences, 10% to 15% of them seen just once.

Material: PBMCs, obtained at surgery. The chain recombines TRBV10-2 with TRBJ1-1, with D uncertain. The TCR comes from a male donor with early-stage non-small cell lung cancer. CDR3: CASSVVGGDTEAFF. The CDR3 bases are TGCGCCAGCAGTGTAGTGGGCGGAGACACTGAAGCTTTCTTT.